Shown below are 23 T cell receptor beta chains from a single sample sequenced in a study of blood T cell repertoires in COVID-19. The method was immunoSEQ multiplex PCR; TCRdb's version includes in-frame clones alone and lacks a portion of them. Of about 180,000 clones listed, roughly four fifths are singletons. The specimen sequenced was peripheral blood. These receptors came from a woman aged 65 to 85 with COVID-19, enrolled during active disease.

The chain uses TRBV24-1 and TRBJ1-1, with 8 bases matching TRBD1. CDR3 length: 14 amino acids. The ends lost 2 bases at V and 6 bases at J; junction bases unmatched: 4. CDR1 KGHDR and CDR2 SFDVKD come from the germline V gene. In nucleotides, the CDR3 is TGTGCCACCAGTGATTCAGGGGGCCGAGCTGAAGCTTTCTTT. Protein product: CATSDSGGRAEAFF.

The chain carries TRBV6-6 and TRBJ2-5, with 12 bases aligning to TRBD2. The CDR3 is made up of 15 amino acids. The germline V gene encodes CDR1 MNHNY and CDR2 SVGAGI (reference sequence). The V and J ends lost 8 bases and 2 bases, in that order; junction bases with no gene match: 6. This CDR3 reads CASLRTSGKQETQYF. Written as DNA, the CDR3 is TGTGCCAGCCTTCGGACTAGCGGGAAACAAGAGACCCAGTACTTC.

The count of this clone is one. The chain has TRBV5-5 and TRBJ1-2, with D hard to call. CDR1 and CDR2 from the germline V gene are SGHKS and YYEKEE (reference sequence). Deletions cut 0 bases from V and 1 base from J, with 7 bases between. The CDR3 runs to 14 residues. The CDR3, as DNA: TGTGCCAGCAGCTTGGCCCCCGGTAACTATGGCTACACCTTC. It encodes CASSLAPGNYGYTF.

This clone occurred a few times. The chain employs TRBV11-2 and TRBJ2-4, with D possibly TRBD2 on 7 matching bases. Trimming pared 1 base from V and 8 bases from J, leaving 15 bases between. The CDR3 consists of 15 residues. From germline, CDR1 is SGHAT and CDR2 FQNNGV. CDR3 DNA sequence: TGTGCCAGCAGCTTAGGGGGGGGGCTGGTGGACATTCAGTACTTC. This sequence encodes CASSLGGGLVDIQYF.

V is TRBV4-1 and J is TRBJ2-1; D is unresolved. Germline loops: CDR1 MGHRA, CDR2 YSYEKL. The CDR3 runs to 16 residues. The V end was cut by 0 bases, the J end by 1 base, with 10 bases between. CDR3 sequence: CASSQDQSDSYNEQFF. CDR3 DNA: TGCGCCAGCAGCCAAGATCAAAGCGATTCCTACAATGAGCAGTTCTTC.

The V call is TRBV7-2, the J call TRBJ2-1, with 8 bases identical to TRBD2. CDR3 size: 16 residues. Trimming took 5 bases from V and 3 from J; bases not matched to a gene: 9. Looked up from germline, CDR1 is SGHTA and CDR2 is FQGNSA. This CDR3 is CASSLTGTRGYNEQFF. CDR3 DNA sequence: TGTGCCAGCAGCCTAACCGGGACTAGGGGCTACAATGAGCAGTTCTTC.

The chain recombines TRBV19 with TRBJ2-7, with TRBD2 as a possible D gene (5 bases). The CDR3 runs to 15 residues. Germline V gene sequence: CDR1 LNHDA, CDR2 SQIVND (reference sequence). Trimming pared 4 bases from V and 0 bases from J, leaving 13 bases between. The DNA of the CDR3 is TGTGCCAGTAGTACGGGAAGAGGGAGCTCCTACGAGCAGTACTTC. Its protein is CASSTGRGSSYEQYF.

This chain joins TRBV29-1 and TRBJ2-3, with D unclear. The CDR3 is 13 residues long. Per germline, CDR1 SQVTM and CDR2 ANQGSEA. The V and J ends lost 7 bases and 2 bases respectively, with 13 bases between them. As DNA, the CDR3 is TGCAGCGCCGGCTTCGTTGTCACAGATACGCAGTATTTT. As protein: CSAGFVVTDTQYF.

The V and J genes are TRBV29-1 and TRBJ2-7; 10 nucleotides line up with TRBD2. From germline, CDR1 is SQVTM and CDR2 ANQGSEA. The ends lost 6 bases at V and 2 bases at J; junction bases unmatched: 13. CDR3 size: 16 residues. Written as DNA, the CDR3 is TGCAGCGTCTCCTCGATGGGGACTAGCGCAACCTACGAGCAGTACTTC. Translating it yields CSVSSMGTSATYEQYF.

V usage is TRBV6-2 or TRBV6-3 and J usage is TRBJ2-1; unclear D gene. The V end was cut by 3 bases, the J end by 7 bases, with 7 bases between. The germline CDR1 and CDR2 sequences are MNHEY and SVGEGT. The CDR3 has 12 amino acids. The CDR3 here is CASSYFENEQFF. The DNA of the CDR3 is TGTGCCAGCAGTTATTTCGAGAATGAGCAGTTCTTC.

The chain carries TRBV6-5 and TRBJ2-7; possibly TRBD1 for D (5 bases). Germline CDR1 and CDR2: MNHEY and SVGAGI. This CDR3 region has 15 residues. With 6 bases removed from V and 2 bases from J, the gap between germline ends came to 17 bases. The CDR3 DNA reads as TGTGCCAGCAGACCCGTCCCCCAGGGCCCCTACGAGCAGTACTTC. Translating gives CASRPVPQGPYEQYF.

The genes are TRBV15 and TRBJ1-6; D uncertain. The CDR3 consists of 17 residues. The ends were cut back, 1 base at V and 2 bases at J, with 12 bases in the middle. Germline V lookup: CDR1 LNHNV, CDR2 YYDKDF (reference sequence). CDR3 sequence reads: CATSRATGEAYNSPLHF. The CDR3, as DNA: TGTGCCACCAGCAGAGCTACGGGAGAAGCCTATAATTCACCCCTCCACTTT. The whole variable domain, filled in from reference TRBV15 and TRBJ1-6, reads DAMVIQNPRYQVTQFGKPVTLSCSQTLNHNVMYWYQQKSSQAPKLLFHYYDKDFNNEADTPDNFQSRRPNTSFCFLDIRSPGLGDTAMYLCATSRATGEAYNSPLHFGNGTRLTVT.

The rearrangement links TRBV20-1 to TRBJ1-6; D ambiguous. Looked up from germline, CDR1 is DFQATT and CDR2 is SNEGSKA (reference sequence). This CDR3 has 14 amino acids. Deletions cut 3 bases from V and 0 bases from J, with 6 bases between. The CDR3 DNA follows: TGCAGTGCTAGTTCGAGCTCCTATAATTCACCCCTCCACTTT. Protein: CSASSSSYNSPLHF.

This clone came up once. The genes are TRBV5-1 and TRBJ1-2, with 7 bases that match TRBD1. Trimming took 2 bases from V and 4 from J; bases not matched to a gene: 11. CDR1 and CDR2 from the germline V gene are SGHRS and YFSETQ. The CDR3 has 16 amino acids. The CDR3 loop is CASSLSMETGTYGYTF. Written as DNA, the CDR3 is TGCGCCAGCAGCTTAAGTATGGAGACAGGGACCTATGGCTACACCTTC.

Ten or more counts support this clone. The chain is built from TRBV24-1 and TRBJ2-1; 12 bases map to TRBD2. The V and J ends lost 5 bases and 4 bases, in that order; junction bases with no gene match: 5. CDR3 length: 16 amino acids. Germline CDR1 reads KGHDR; CDR2 reads SFDVKD. The CDR3 DNA sequence: TGTGCCACCAGTGTCCGGACTAGCGGGGCGTACAATGAGCAGTTCTTC. Its translation is CATSVRTSGAYNEQFF.

The chain has TRBV7-2 and TRBJ2-5, with TRBD2 matching over 8 bases. V was pared by 4 bases and J by 4 bases, with 11 bases of the junction left unmatched. CDR3 length: 16 amino acids. Germline assignment: CDR1 SGHTA and CDR2 FQGNSA. As DNA, the CDR3 is TGTGCCAGCAGCTCCCGAACCATGCGGGGGGCAGAGACCCAGTACTTC. It yields the protein CASSSRTMRGAETQYF.

The rearrangement links TRBV6-4 to TRBJ2-7; D gene ambiguous. CDR1 and CDR2 from the germline V gene are MRHNA and SNTAGT. This CDR3 comprises 14 residues. The ends were cut back, 8 bases at V and 0 bases at J, with 14 bases in the middle. This CDR3 is CASPPAPGSYEQYF. CDR3 bases: TGTGCCAGCCCTCCTGCGCCCGGCTCCTACGAGCAGTACTTC.

The V and J genes are TRBV28 and TRBJ2-7, with D unclear. Germline V gene sequence: CDR1 MDHEN, CDR2 SYDVKM. The V gene lost 5 bases and the J gene lost 2 bases, with 13 bases spanning the gap. The CDR3 has 14 residues. CDR3 protein: CASSPSHPPYEQYF. In DNA form, the CDR3 reads TGTGCCAGCAGTCCCAGTCACCCCCCCTACGAGCAGTACTTC.

The chain joins TRBV5-1 to TRBJ2-2; 8 bases align to TRBD2. Losses at the gene ends were 4 bases for V and 5 bases for J; bases not matched to a gene: 7. The CDR3 totals 15 residues. Germline assignment: CDR1 SGHRS and CDR2 YFSETQ. For the CDR3, the DNA is TGCGCCAGCAGCCTGGGACTAGGACGAACCGGGGAGCTGTTTTTT. Translated: CASSLGLGRTGELFF.

This rearrangement joins TRBV25-1 to TRBJ1-5; 8 positions match TRBD1. Germline loops: CDR1 MGHDK, CDR2 SYGVNS. The CDR3 is made up of 14 amino acids. Trimming cost V 2 bases and J 10 bases; bases outside gene matches: 7. In DNA, the CDR3 is TGTGCCAGCAGTGAACAGGGGGCGCCGCACCCCCAGCATTTT. The encoded protein is CASSEQGAPHPQHF.

The V and J genes are TRBV19 and TRBJ2-1, with 15 bases identical to TRBD2. The CDR3 has 21 residues. V dropped 6 bases and J dropped 4; count of bases not matched to a gene: 19. Looked up from germline, CDR1 is LNHDA and CDR2 is SQIVND (reference sequence). The CDR3 region is CASSPKRHGLAGGLGYNEQFF. CDR3 nucleotide sequence: TGTGCCAGTAGCCCTAAACGTCACGGACTAGCGGGAGGGCTCGGTTACAATGAGCAGTTCTTC.

This chain joins TRBV15 and TRBJ2-5, with D possibly being TRBD1 (5 bases). V lost 1 base and J 1 base, leaving 10 bases between the germline ends. There are 15 residues in the CDR3. Germline V gene sequence: CDR1 LNHNV, CDR2 YYDKDF (reference sequence). CDR3 sequence (DNA): TGTGCCACCAGCAGAGCCAGGGCTCGCCAAGAGACCCAGTACTTC. Residues: CATSRARARQETQYF.

The CDR3, as DNA: TGTGCCACCAGTGATTTAGACATAAGCACAGATACGCAGTATTTT. It translates to CATSDLDISTDTQYF. The chain employs TRBV24-1 and TRBJ2-3; no firm D call. This CDR3 region has 15 residues. V was cut by 1 base and J by 0 bases, with 7 bases left in between. CDR1 is KGHDR, CDR2 SFDVKD, per germline.